The present T cell receptor beta chain was sequenced within a study of T cell responses to AZD1222 COVID-19 vaccine. Germline V gives CDR1 MDHEN, CDR2 SYDVKM. The CDR3 sequence is 13 residues long. The method was immunoSEQ multiplex PCR; TCRdb's version includes in-frame clones alone and lacks a portion of them. The sample shows over 100,000 clones, 86% of them seen only once. The sequencing used peripheral blood, collected on day 0 of AZD1222 vaccination. The TCR originated in an adult in good health. V gene TRBV28 combines with J gene TRBJ1-5; D is unclear. The DNA for the CDR3 is TGTGCTCACCAACTCCCCGGCAATCAGCCCCAGCATTTT. It codes for CAHQLPGNQPQHF.